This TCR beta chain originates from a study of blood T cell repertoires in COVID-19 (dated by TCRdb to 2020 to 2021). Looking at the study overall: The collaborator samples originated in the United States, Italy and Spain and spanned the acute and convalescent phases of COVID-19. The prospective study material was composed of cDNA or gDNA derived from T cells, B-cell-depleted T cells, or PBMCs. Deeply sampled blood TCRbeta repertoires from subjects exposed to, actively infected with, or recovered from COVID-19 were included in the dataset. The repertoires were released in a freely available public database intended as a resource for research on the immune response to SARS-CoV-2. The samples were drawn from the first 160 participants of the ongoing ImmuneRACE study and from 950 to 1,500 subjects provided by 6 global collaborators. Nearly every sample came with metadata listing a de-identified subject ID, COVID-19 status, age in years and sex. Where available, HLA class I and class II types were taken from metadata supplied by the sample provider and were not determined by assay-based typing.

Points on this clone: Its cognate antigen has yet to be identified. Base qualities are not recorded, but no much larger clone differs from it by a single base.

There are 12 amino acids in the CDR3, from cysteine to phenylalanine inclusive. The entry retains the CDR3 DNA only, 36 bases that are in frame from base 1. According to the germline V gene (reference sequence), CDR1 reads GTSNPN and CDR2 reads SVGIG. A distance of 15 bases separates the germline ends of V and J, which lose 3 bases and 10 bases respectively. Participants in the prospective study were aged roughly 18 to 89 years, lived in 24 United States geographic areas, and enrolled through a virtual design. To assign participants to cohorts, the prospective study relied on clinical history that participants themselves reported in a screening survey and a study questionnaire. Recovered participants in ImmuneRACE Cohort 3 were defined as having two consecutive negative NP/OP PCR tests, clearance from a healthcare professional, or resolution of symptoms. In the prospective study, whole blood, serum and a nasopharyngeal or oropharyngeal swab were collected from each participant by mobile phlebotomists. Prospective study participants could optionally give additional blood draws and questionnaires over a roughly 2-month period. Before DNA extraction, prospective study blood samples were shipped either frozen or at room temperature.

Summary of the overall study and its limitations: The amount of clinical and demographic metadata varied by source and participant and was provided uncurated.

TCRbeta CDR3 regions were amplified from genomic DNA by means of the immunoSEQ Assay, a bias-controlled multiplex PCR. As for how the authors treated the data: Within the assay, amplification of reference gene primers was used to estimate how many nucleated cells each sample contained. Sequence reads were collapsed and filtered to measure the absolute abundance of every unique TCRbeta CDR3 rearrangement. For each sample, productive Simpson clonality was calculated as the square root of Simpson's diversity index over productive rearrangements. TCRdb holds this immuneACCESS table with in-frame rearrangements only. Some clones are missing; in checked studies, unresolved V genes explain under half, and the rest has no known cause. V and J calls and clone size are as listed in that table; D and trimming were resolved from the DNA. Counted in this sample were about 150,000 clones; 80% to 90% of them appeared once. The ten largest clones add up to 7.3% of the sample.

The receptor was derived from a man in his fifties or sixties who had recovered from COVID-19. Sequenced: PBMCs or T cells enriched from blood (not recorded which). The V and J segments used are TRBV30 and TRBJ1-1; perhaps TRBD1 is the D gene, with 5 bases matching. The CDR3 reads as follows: CAWSPRGVAAFF. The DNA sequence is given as TGTGCCTGGAGCCCCCGGGGGGTAGCAGCTTTCTTT.